Listed below are T cell receptor beta chains from one sample, sequenced in a study of blood T cell repertoires in COVID-19. Clones were sequenced by immunoSEQ multiplex PCR, and TCRdb holds only the in-frame ones, with some missing. The table records over 150,000 clones, about 83% of them present only once. Sequenced: peripheral blood. The receptor set was obtained from a woman aged 55 to 70 with COVID-19, enrolled during active disease. Both conserved end residues are part of each CDR3. A D gene is named only where the DNA matches it firmly. Where a row states a size, it is once, few, many or the class of an expanded clone; other rows omit it.

TRBV5-1	NA	TRBD2	TRBJ2-1	TGCGCCAGCAGTAATAGCGGGGCCTCCTACAATGAGCAGTTCTTC	CASSNSGASYNEQFF
TRBV6-5	NA	NA	TRBJ1-1	TGTGCCAGCAGAAAAGGGTTGGAGGACACTGAAGCTTTCTTT	CASRKGLEDTEAFF
TRBV3-1/TRBV3-2	NA	TRBD2	TRBJ2-7	TGTGCCAGCAGCCTCGGGGGGGGATACGAGCAGTACTTC	CASSLGGGYEQYF
TRBV7-3	NA	NA	TRBJ1-1	TGTGCCAGCAGCTTAAGTCAGGGGCGGACTGAAGCTTTCTTT	CASSLSQGRTEAFF
TRBV11-3	NA	TRBD2	TRBJ2-1	TGTGCCAGCAGCTTATGGAGCGGGGGGTACAATGAGCAGTTCTTC	CASSLWSGGYNEQFF
TRBV29-1	few	NA	TRBJ1-2	TGCAGCGTTGAAGTAGGACCGGGACTAACTAACTATGGCTACACCTTC	CSVEVGPGLTNYGYTF
TRBV27	once	TRBD1	TRBJ1-4	TGTGCCAGCAGACATCAGGACAGGGGGAGGGAAAAACTGTTTTTT	CASRHQDRGREKLFF
TRBV5-4	NA	TRBD2	TRBJ2-1	TGTGCCAGCAGCCCCGGGACTAGCTCCTACAATGAGCAGTTCTTC	CASSPGTSSYNEQFF
TRBV24-1	NA	TRBD1	TRBJ2-5	TGTGCCACCAGTGAAGGGGGCTTAGAGACCCAGTACTTC	CATSEGGLETQYF
TRBV19	NA	NA	TRBJ1-1	TGTGCCAGTGGAGGCCTTAACACTGAAGCTTTCTTT	CASGGLNTEAFF
TRBV10-3	NA	NA	TRBJ1-5	TGTGCCATCAGTGAGTCTGGGGGGGCGTCAGTTCAGCCCCAGCATTTT	CAISESGGASVQPQHF
TRBV19	few	NA	TRBJ2-1	TGTGCCAGTAGTAACCCGGACTTGCGAATTAATGAGCAGTTCTTC	CASSNPDLRINEQFF
TRBV13	once	NA	TRBJ2-5	TGTGCCAGCAGCGTGGTGAGGGAGACCCAGTACTTC	CASSVVRETQYF
TRBV5-1	NA	NA	TRBJ2-2	TGCGCCAGCAGCTATGGTCTAGGCAGGGTGGCCGGGGAGCTGTTTTTT	CASSYGLGRVAGELFF
TRBV11-2	once	NA	TRBJ2-3	TGTGCCAGCAGCTTAGAGGCGGGGGCCACAGATACGCAGTATTTT	CASSLEAGATDTQYF
TRBV6-2/TRBV6-3	NA	TRBD2	TRBJ2-1	TGTGCCAGCAGTGGCCGAAGATTTGGGGGGGGAAATGAGCAGTTCTTC	CASSGRRFGGGNEQFF
TRBV5-6	NA	TRBD2	TRBJ2-1	TGTGCCAGCAGCTTGTTAGGGCTAGCGGGAGTCGGGAGGTACAATGAGCAGTTCTTC	CASSLLGLAGVGRYNEQFF
TRBV5-1	NA	TRBD2	TRBJ2-3	TGCGCCAGCAGCTTGCTGGCTAGCGGGAGCACAGATACGCAGTATTTT	CASSLLASGSTDTQYF
TRBV18	NA	NA	TRBJ1-2	TGTGCCAGCTCACCTGACAGGAGCTATGGCTACACCTTC	CASSPDRSYGYTF
TRBV3-1/TRBV3-2	NA	TRBD1	TRBJ1-2	TGTGCCAGCAGCCACTCGGGACAGGGAAGGGGCTACACCTTC	CASSHSGQGRGYTF
TRBV19	few	NA	TRBJ1-2	TGTGCCAGTTCAAGGGGGAACTATGGCTACACCTTC	CASSRGNYGYTF
TRBV24-1	NA	NA	TRBJ1-3	TGTGCCACCAGTGTGAGTGGTGGAAACACCATATATTTT	CATSVSGGNTIYF
TRBV6-5	NA	NA	TRBJ1-1	TGTGCCAGCACGACTCTCGGGGGGGGAAACACTGAAGCTTTCTTT	CASTTLGGGNTEAFF
TRBV19	NA	NA	TRBJ2-1	TGTGCCAGTCAGGAGGGCCTAAGCTCCTACAATGAGCAGTTCTTC	CASQEGLSSYNEQFF
TRBV25-1	NA	TRBD1	TRBJ1-1	TGTGCCAGCAGTAACAGGACAGGGACGGCTTTCTTT	CASSNRTGTAFF
TRBV5-1	NA	NA	TRBJ2-6	TGCGCCAGTTTCCAGGGCAATGGGGCCAACGTCCTGACTTTC	CASFQGNGANVLTF
TRBV11-2	NA	TRBD1	TRBJ1-5	TGTGCCAGCAGCCCAGCCGGGACAGGGAAGGATCAGCCCCAGCATTTT	CASSPAGTGKDQPQHF
TRBV5-1	NA	TRBD1	TRBJ2-5	TGCGCCAGCAGCTGGGGACAGGGACAAGAGACCCAGTACTTC	CASSWGQGQETQYF
TRBV5-1	NA	NA	TRBJ1-1	TGCGCCAGCAGCTTGGAGGATGGGGCCATCACTGAAGCTTTCTTT	CASSLEDGAITEAFF
TRBV5-1	NA	TRBD2	TRBJ2-3	TGCGCCAGCAGGGGACTAGCGGGAGGGATTAGCACAGATACGCAGTATTTT	CASRGLAGGISTDTQYF
TRBV4-2	NA	NA	TRBJ1-2	TGTGCCAGCAGCCTCCAGTGGCGGAACTATGGCTACACCTTC	CASSLQWRNYGYTF
TRBV14	NA	TRBD1	TRBJ1-1	TGTGCCAGCAGCCACCGCGGGGCGACAGGGGGGTATGACACTGAAGCTTTCTTT	CASSHRGATGGYDTEAFF
TRBV5-5	NA	NA	TRBJ1-2	TGTGCCAGCAGCCGCGGCGACGGGAACTATGGCTACACCTTC	CASSRGDGNYGYTF
TRBV6-5	NA	TRBD1	TRBJ1-5	TGTGCCAGCAGAGGGGACAGGAGTACCAATCAGCCCCAGCATTTT	CASRGDRSTNQPQHF
TRBV7-2	NA	NA	TRBJ1-2	TGTGCCAGCAGACCAGGGTATGGCTACACCTTC	CASRPGYGYTF
TRBV12-3/TRBV12-4	NA	TRBD1	TRBJ1-1	TGTGCCAGCAGCTCTGGGACAGGGAAAGCTTTCTTT	CASSSGTGKAFF
TRBV6-4	NA	NA	TRBJ1-5	TGTGCCAGCACCCGCCAGGAAAATCAGCCCCAGCATTTT	CASTRQENQPQHF
TRBV12-5	NA	TRBD2	TRBJ2-7	TGTGCTAGTGGCGCCAGTGGCGGGAGTTTCCACGAGCAGTACTTC	CASGASGGSFHEQYF
TRBV5-5	NA	NA	TRBJ1-6	TGTGCCAGCACCGCAGTAGGCGGTAATTCACCCCTCCACTTT	CASTAVGGNSPLHF
TRBV10-3	NA	NA	TRBJ2-3	TGTGCCATCAGTGAGAGGGGCCTAGCGAGCACAGATACGCAGTATTTT	CAISERGLASTDTQYF
TRBV24-1	NA	TRBD2	TRBJ2-1	TGTGCCACCAGTGACTCCGGGACTAGGGTCCCGAATGAGCAGTTCTTC	CATSDSGTRVPNEQFF
TRBV7-2	once	TRBD1	TRBJ2-3	TGTGCCAGCAGCTTAACTGAGTGGACAGGGGGCCCCACAGATACGCAGTATTTT	CASSLTEWTGGPTDTQYF
TRBV6-6	NA	NA	TRBJ1-2	TGTGCCAGCACTCGCAGGGGACCTTCTCGGGGGGACTATGGCTACACCTTC	CASTRRGPSRGDYGYTF
TRBV5-1	NA	NA	TRBJ2-4	TGCGCCAGCAGCTTTAGAAACATTCAGTACTTC	CASSFRNIQYF
TRBV29-1	once	NA	TRBJ1-4	TGCAGCGTAAGTCAGGCGAATAATGAAAAACTGTTTTTT	CSVSQANNEKLFF
TRBV5-1	NA	NA	TRBJ2-7	TGCGCCAGCAGTTCTGACATGTACGAGCAGTACTTC	CASSSDMYEQYF
TRBV12-3/TRBV12-4	once	NA	TRBJ2-5	TGTGCCAGCAGTTTAGCCGGAGTGGAGACCCAGTACTTC	CASSLAGVETQYF
TRBV10-3	few	NA	TRBJ1-5	TGTGCCATCAGTGAGTCTGCAGGGATTCAGCCCCAGCATTTT	CAISESAGIQPQHF
TRBV7-2	NA	NA	TRBJ1-3	TGTGCCAGCAGCCCGGGTCCCTCTGGAAACACCATATATTTT	CASSPGPSGNTIYF
TRBV9	NA	NA	TRBJ1-1	TGTGCCAGCAGCGTAGCGGTCGACACTGAAGCTTTCTTT	CASSVAVDTEAFF
TRBV6-5	NA	NA	TRBJ1-2	TGTGCCAGTAGGGAGTTAAGCAACTATGGCTACACCTTC	CASRELSNYGYTF
TRBV7-8	NA	NA	TRBJ2-2	TGTGCCAGCAGCTTAACAGCGAACACCGGGGAGCTGTTTTTT	CASSLTANTGELFF
TRBV19	NA	TRBD1	TRBJ1-2	TGTGCCAGTAGTCCTAAACCCCCCGGGACAGGGAACTATGGCTACACCTTC	CASSPKPPGTGNYGYTF
TRBV11-2	NA	TRBD1	TRBJ1-6	TGTGCCAGCAGTCCAAGGGGCTCCGGGACAGGGCTTTATTCACCCCTCCACTTT	CASSPRGSGTGLYSPLHF
TRBV4-1	NA	NA	TRBJ2-7	TGCGCCAGCAGCCAAGAACAGGGTTTCTCCTACGAGCAGTACTTC	CASSQEQGFSYEQYF
TRBV11-3	few	NA	TRBJ2-2	TGTGCCAGCAGCTTACAGGTCGGGGAGCTGTTTTTT	CASSLQVGELFF